This T cell receptor beta chain was identified in a study of T cells in Graves' hyperthyroidism and ophthalmopathy. In the study overall: The blood sample was taken at first diagnosis, before treatment began.

Any patient presenting with uncontrolled infection, other autoimmune disease, pregnancy or lactation was left out. This clonotype has a count of ten or more. The investigators amplified TCR beta CDR3 regions from RNA transcripts. First-round RT-PCR with HTBI primers amplified the TCR CDR3 region. TCRdb passed the multiplex PCR reads through MiXCR, listing each CDR3 protein once. The repertoire holds 450,000 to 600,000 distinct CDR3 sequences, 14% seen once, with roughly 14% in the top ten. V was shortened by 5 bases and J by 4 bases, with 15 bases between the two germline ends. The CDR3 covers 15 residues. Germline V gives CDR1 MNHEY, CDR2 SMNVEV (reference sequence).

The source is a woman aged 40 to 50 with Graves' hyperthyroidism. Sample: blood. The chain recombines TRBV27 with TRBJ2-1; TRBD1 might be the D (6 bases). CDR3 protein: CASSKGDAAYNEQFF. The CDR3 nucleotides read TGTGCCAGCAGTAAGGGGGACGCAGCTTACAATGAGCAGTTCTTC.